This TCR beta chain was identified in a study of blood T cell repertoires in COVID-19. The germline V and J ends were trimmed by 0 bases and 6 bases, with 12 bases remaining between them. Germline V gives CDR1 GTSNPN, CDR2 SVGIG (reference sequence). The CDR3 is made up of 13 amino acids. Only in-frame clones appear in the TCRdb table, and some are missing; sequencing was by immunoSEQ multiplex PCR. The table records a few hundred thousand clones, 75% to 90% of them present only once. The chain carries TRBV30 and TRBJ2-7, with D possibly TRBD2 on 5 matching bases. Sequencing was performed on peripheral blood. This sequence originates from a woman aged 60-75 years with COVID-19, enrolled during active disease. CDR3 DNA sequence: TGTGCCTGGAGTGTACTAGGGTTGAGCGAGCAGTACTTC. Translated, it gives CAWSVLGLSEQYF.